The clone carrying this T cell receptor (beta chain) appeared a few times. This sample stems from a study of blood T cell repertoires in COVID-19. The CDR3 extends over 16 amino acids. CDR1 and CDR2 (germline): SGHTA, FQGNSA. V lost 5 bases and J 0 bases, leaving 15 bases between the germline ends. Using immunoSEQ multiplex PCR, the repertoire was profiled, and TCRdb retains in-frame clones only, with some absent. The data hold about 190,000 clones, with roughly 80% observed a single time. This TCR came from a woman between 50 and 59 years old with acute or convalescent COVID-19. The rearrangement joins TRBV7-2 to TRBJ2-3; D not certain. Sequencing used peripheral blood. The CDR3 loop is CASSLRDGSSTDTQYF. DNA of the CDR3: TGTGCCAGCAGCCTACGCGATGGTAGCAGCACAGATACGCAGTATTTT.